This T cell receptor (beta chain) was captured in a study of regulatory T cells in long-lasting Graves disease. This CDR3 comprises 21 residues. V dropped 8 bases and J dropped 8 bases, with 40 bases sitting between them. Germline lookup yields CDR1 MDHEN and CDR2 SYDVKM. The time point: newly diagnosed GD, antithyroid drugs for less than 3 months. Isolated PBMC RNA provided the starting material for the TCR library. As to this clonotype: Being one base from a much bigger clone, this may be a read error.

Assembly of TCR beta libraries relied on iRepertoire HTBI primers together with Arm-PCR of CDR3 regions. One entry per CDR3 protein results from TCRdb running MiXCR on the multiplex PCR reads. Among 400,000 to 550,000 distinct CDR3 sequences listed, around 15% were seen once. These sequences were also reported in another study, on T cells in Graves' hyperthyroidism and ophthalmopathy.

The V gene is TRBV28, the J gene TRBJ2-1, with D perhaps TRBD2 (6 bases). The clonotype was recovered from a young woman with Graves disease. The sequencing used peripheral blood mononuclear cells (PBMCs), collected at new diagnosis, from a patient treated with antithyroid drugs. CDR3 nucleotides: TGTGCCAGCGATACGGAGGGTTGGTCGTCTTCGTCATTGTTGGGTGGTGATGAGCAGTTCTTC. Its translation is CASDTEGWSSSSLLGGDEQFF.